The rows below give T cell receptor beta chains drawn from one sample of a study of T cell responses to AZD1222 COVID-19 vaccine. Profiled with immunoSEQ multiplex PCR; TCRdb holds only in-frame clones, not every one. The table has roughly 99,000 clones, about 90% seen once. The specimen was peripheral blood, collected 28 days after the second AZD1222 dose. These TCRs come from an adult who received the AZD1222 COVID-19 vaccine. The CDR3 runs from the conserved cysteine through the conserved F or W. The D gene is left open where the match is weak. The size of a clone is reported for some rows only, either as once, few or many, or as a class for expanded clones.

D | J | size | V | CDR3 | DNA
TRBD1 | TRBJ1-6 | NA | TRBV2 | CASRWDSLLHF | TGTGCCAGCAGATGGGACAGCCTACTCCACTTT
NA | TRBJ1-3 | NA | TRBV3-1/TRBV3-2 | CASSQDSSRNTIYF | TGTGCCAGCAGCCAAGACAGTTCGAGAAACACCATATATTTT
NA | TRBJ1-6 | NA | TRBV5-1 | CASRLDYRTYNSPLHF | TGCGCCAGCCGACTGGATTACCGGACCTATAATTCACCCCTCCACTTT
NA | TRBJ1-1 | NA | TRBV2 | CASSGGLNPVNTEAFF | TGTGCCAGCAGTGGGGGACTTAATCCAGTCAACACTGAAGCTTTCTTT
NA | TRBJ1-1 | NA | TRBV29-1 | CSVELLNTEAFF | TGCAGCGTTGAGCTGTTGAACACTGAAGCTTTCTTT
NA | TRBJ2-7 | NA | TRBV14 | CASSQGAGLTYEQYF | TGTGCCAGCAGCCAAGGCGCAGGGCTGACCTACGAGCAGTACTTC
TRBD1 | TRBJ1-2 | NA | TRBV10-3 | CAISVDGTAYGYTF | TGTGCCATCAGTGTTGATGGGACAGCCTATGGCTACACCTTC
NA | TRBJ1-2 | NA | TRBV7-8 | CASSFGGRDGYTF | TGTGCCAGCAGCTTTGGGGGGCGAGATGGCTACACCTTC
TRBD2 | TRBJ2-1 | NA | TRBV24-1 | CATSDPGTSGRGSYNEQFF | TGTGCCACCAGTGATCCCGGGACTAGCGGGAGGGGCTCCTACAATGAGCAGTTCTTC
TRBD1 | TRBJ2-7 | NA | TRBV6-6 | CASSYAPGGSDEQYF | TGTGCCAGCAGTTACGCCCCAGGGGGAAGCGACGAGCAGTACTTC
NA | TRBJ1-6 | NA | TRBV4-2 | CASSLGREGDNSPLHF | TGTGCCAGCAGCCTGGGCAGGGAGGGGGATAATTCACCCCTCCACTTT
TRBD2 | TRBJ2-3 | NA | TRBV6-4 | CASSDEGVSGGADTQYF | TGTGCCAGCAGTGACGAGGGAGTTAGCGGGGGGGCAGATACGCAGTATTTT
NA | TRBJ2-1 | NA | TRBV7-8 | CASSSPRAYNEQFF | TGTGCCAGCAGCTCTCCGAGGGCTTACAATGAGCAGTTCTTC
NA | TRBJ1-1 | NA | TRBV6-2/TRBV6-3 | CASSSHRNTEAFF | TGTGCCAGCAGTTCCCACAGAAACACTGAAGCTTTCTTT
NA | TRBJ1-6 | NA | TRBV6-2/TRBV6-3 | CASSIIFGQRNSPLHF | TGTGCCAGCAGTATTATTTTTGGACAGAGAAATTCACCCCTCCACTTT
TRBD1 | TRBJ1-6 | NA | TRBV9 | CASSVEGQYNSPLHF | TGTGCCAGCAGCGTAGAGGGACAGTATAATTCACCCCTCCACTTT
NA | TRBJ2-7 | NA | TRBV1 | CTSSQTSGRIRGYEQYF | TGCACCAGCAGCCAGACTAGCGGGAGGATTCGGGGGTACGAGCAGTACTTC
TRBD1 | TRBJ1-1 | NA | TRBV5-8 | CASSLVTGVLNTEAFF | TGTGCCAGCAGCTTGGTGACAGGGGTCCTGAACACTGAAGCTTTCTTT
TRBD1 | TRBJ2-2 | NA | TRBV7-3 | CASSPPNTAGGLLYTGELFF | TGTGCCAGCAGCCCCCCCAATACGGCAGGGGGCCTCCTTTACACCGGGGAGCTGTTTTTT
NA | TRBJ2-5 | once | TRBV18 | CASSPGPESETQYF | TGTGCCAGTTCACCGGGCCCCGAGAGCGAGACCCAGTACTTC
TRBD1 | TRBJ1-1 | NA | TRBV6-5 | CASSYQGGTEAFF | TGTGCCAGCAGCTACCAGGGGGGCACTGAAGCTTTCTTT
TRBD1 | TRBJ2-5 | once | TRBV11-3 | CASSPGTGSAETQYF | TGTGCCAGCAGCCCAGGGACAGGGAGTGCAGAGACCCAGTACTTC
NA | TRBJ1-5 | NA | TRBV7-9 | CASSPDRYNQPQHF | TGTGCCAGCAGCCCCGACAGGTACAATCAGCCCCAGCATTTT
TRBD1 | TRBJ1-2 | NA | TRBV28 | CASRRQGASYGYTF | TGTGCCAGCAGGCGACAGGGGGCAAGTTATGGCTACACCTTC
NA | TRBJ2-2 | NA | TRBV7-9 | CASSQYLGGTSNTGELFF | TGTGCCAGCAGCCAATACCTAGGGGGTACAAGTAACACCGGGGAGCTGTTTTTT
TRBD2 | TRBJ2-1 | NA | TRBV28 | CASSFFSGRGEQFF | TGTGCCAGCAGTTTCTTTAGCGGGAGGGGTGAGCAGTTCTTC
NA | TRBJ2-7 | NA | TRBV5-8 | CASSLQTSRPSYEQYF | TGTGCCAGCAGCTTGCAGACCTCAAGACCCTCCTACGAGCAGTACTTC
NA | TRBJ2-2 | NA | TRBV28 | CASSPILNTGELFF | TGTGCCAGCAGCCCAATACTAAACACCGGGGAGCTGTTTTTT
NA | TRBJ1-6 | NA | TRBV5-1 | CASSLEGGRGSPLHF | TGCGCCAGCAGCTTGGAGGGGGGGAGAGGTTCACCCCTCCACTTT
NA | TRBJ2-7 | NA | TRBV2 | CASSEEGNEQYF | TGTGCCAGCAGTGAGGAAGGAAACGAGCAGTACTTC
TRBD1 | TRBJ2-1 | once | TRBV9 | CASSAADRDSYNEQFF | TGTGCCAGCAGCGCAGCGGACAGGGACTCCTACAATGAGCAGTTCTTC
TRBD1 | TRBJ1-2 | NA | TRBV12-3/TRBV12-4 | CASSFRTGFGYTF | TGTGCCAGCAGTTTCCGGACAGGGTTTGGCTACACCTTC
TRBD1 | TRBJ2-1 | NA | TRBV2 | CASSEFLTGGFYNEQFF | TGTGCCAGCAGTGAATTTCTGACAGGGGGCTTCTACAATGAGCAGTTCTTC
NA | TRBJ2-5 | NA | TRBV5-1 | CASSMSMGETQYF | TGCGCCAGCAGCATGTCTATGGGGGAGACCCAGTACTTC
NA | TRBJ2-1 | NA | TRBV19 | CASSIGWGLNEQFF | TGTGCCAGTAGTATAGGATGGGGGCTGAATGAGCAGTTCTTC